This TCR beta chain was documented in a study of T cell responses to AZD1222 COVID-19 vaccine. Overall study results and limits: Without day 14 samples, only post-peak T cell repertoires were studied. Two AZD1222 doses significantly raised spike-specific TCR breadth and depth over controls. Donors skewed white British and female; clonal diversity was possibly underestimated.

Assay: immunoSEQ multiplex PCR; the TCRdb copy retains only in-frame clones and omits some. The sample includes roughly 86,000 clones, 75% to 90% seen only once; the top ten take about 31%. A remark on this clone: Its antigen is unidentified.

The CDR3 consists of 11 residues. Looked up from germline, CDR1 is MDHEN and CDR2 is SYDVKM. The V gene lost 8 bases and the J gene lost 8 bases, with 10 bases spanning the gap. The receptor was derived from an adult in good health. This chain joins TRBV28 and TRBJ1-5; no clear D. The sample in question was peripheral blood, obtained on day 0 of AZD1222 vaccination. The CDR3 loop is CASPSLKPQHF. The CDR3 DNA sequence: TGTGCCAGCCCCTCCCTCAAGCCCCAGCATTTT.